Detailed here is one T cell receptor beta chain. No antigen is known for it. TCRdb recomputed calls from the 5' RACE reads with MiXCR, one row per CDR3 protein. The table shows under 700,000 distinct CDR3 sequences, with about a fifth occurring only once. The data were taken from a study of T-cell memory formation after mild COVID-19. About the research overall: Clusters of TCRs were largely donor specific.

V dropped 7 bases and J dropped 3 bases, with 14 bases sitting between them. The germline V gene has CDR1 SGHAT and CDR2 FQNNGV. The CDR3 spans 14 residues. Findings of the study overall: Clones from the second wave (peaking day 37) had unconfirmed SARS-CoV-2 specificity.

V usage is TRBV11-2 and J usage is TRBJ2-3, with D possibly being TRBD1 (6 bases). The sequencing input was PBMCs or a T cell subset sorted from them (not recorded which). This TCR was recovered from an adult woman who had mild COVID-19 (a few samples of this study predate the infection). Cell type and time point are not known. CDR3 nucleotides: TGTGCCAGCACCTTTTCAGGGACAACAGATACGCAGTATTTT. Translating gives CASTFSGTTDTQYF.